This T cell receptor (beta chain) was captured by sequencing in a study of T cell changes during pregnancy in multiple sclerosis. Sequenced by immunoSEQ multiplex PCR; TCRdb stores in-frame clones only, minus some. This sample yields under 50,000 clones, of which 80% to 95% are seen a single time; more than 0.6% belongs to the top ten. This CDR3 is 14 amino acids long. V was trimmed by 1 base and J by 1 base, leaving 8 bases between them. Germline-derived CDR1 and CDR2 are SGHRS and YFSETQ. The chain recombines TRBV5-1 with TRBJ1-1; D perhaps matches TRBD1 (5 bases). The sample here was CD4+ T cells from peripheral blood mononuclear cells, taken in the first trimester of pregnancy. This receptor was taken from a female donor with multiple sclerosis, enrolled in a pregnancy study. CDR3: CASSLSQGNTEAFF. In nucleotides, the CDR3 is TGCGCCAGCAGCTTGTCGCAGGGGAACACTGAAGCTTTCTTT.